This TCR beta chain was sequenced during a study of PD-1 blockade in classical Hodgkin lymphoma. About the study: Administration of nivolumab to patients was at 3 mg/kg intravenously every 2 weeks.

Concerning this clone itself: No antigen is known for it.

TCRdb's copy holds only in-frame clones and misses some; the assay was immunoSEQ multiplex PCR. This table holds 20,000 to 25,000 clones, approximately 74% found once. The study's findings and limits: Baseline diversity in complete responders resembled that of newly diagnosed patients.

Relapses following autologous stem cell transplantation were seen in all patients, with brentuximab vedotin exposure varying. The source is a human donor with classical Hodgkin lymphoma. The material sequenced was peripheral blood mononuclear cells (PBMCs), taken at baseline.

The CDR3 spells CASSPQGGGRTVEQYF. CDR3 nucleotides: TGTGCCAGCAGCCCCCAAGGCGGCGGGAGGACTGTCGAGCAGTACTTC. This sequence joins TRBV9 and TRBJ2-7, with TRBD2 matching 8 bases. V lost 4 bases, J lost 6 bases, and 15 bases stayed unmatched. Germline CDR1 reads SGDLS; CDR2 reads YYNGEE. The CDR3 covers 16 residues.